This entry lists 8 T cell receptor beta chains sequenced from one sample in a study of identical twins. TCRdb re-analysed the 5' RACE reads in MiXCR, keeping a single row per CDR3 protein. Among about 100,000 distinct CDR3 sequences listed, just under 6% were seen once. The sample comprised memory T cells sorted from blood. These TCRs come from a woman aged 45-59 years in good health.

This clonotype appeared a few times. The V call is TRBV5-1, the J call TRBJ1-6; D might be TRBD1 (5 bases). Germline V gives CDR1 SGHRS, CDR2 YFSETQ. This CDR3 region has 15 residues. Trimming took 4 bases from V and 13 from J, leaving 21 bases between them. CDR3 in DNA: TGCGCCAGCAGCGCGGGTGGTTTGGGGCAGGAGCCCCTCCACTTT. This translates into CASSAGGLGQEPLHF.

In nucleotides, the CDR3 is TGTGCCAGCAGCTACCCCCTCAGGGAGACCCAGTACTTC. Amino acids: CASSYPLRETQYF. V is TRBV7-6 and J is TRBJ2-5; no reliable D call. V gave up 4 bases and J gave up 5 bases, with 11 bases separating them. CDR3 length: 13 amino acids. Germline CDR1 and CDR2: SGHVS and FNYEAQ.

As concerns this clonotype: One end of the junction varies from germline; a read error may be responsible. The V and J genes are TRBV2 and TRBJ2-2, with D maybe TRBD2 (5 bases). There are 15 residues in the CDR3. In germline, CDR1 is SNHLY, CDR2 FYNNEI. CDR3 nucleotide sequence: TGTGCCAGCTGTGTTGCGGCCGCGAACACCGGGGAGCTGCTTTTT. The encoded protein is CASCVAAANTGELLF.

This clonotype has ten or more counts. This CDR3 is CASGGQLNSPLHF. As DNA, the CDR3 is TGTGCTAGTGGGGGACAGCTTAATTCACCCCTCCACTTT. The chain links TRBV12-3 or TRBV12-4 to TRBJ1-6; 7 bases align to TRBD1. CDR3 size: 13 residues.

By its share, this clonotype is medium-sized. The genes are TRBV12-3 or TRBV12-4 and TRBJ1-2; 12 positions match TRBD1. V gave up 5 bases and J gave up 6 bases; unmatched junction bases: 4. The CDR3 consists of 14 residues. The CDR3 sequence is CASSLGTGGDGYTF. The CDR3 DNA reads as TGTGCCAGCAGTCTCGGGACAGGGGGCGATGGCTACACCTTC.

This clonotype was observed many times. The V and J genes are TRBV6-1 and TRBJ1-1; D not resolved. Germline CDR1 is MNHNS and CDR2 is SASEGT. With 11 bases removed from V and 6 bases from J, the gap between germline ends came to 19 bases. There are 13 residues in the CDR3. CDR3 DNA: TGTGCCCTTAGGGTGACGGTCCTTTCTGAAGCTTTCTTT. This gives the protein CALRVTVLSEAFF.

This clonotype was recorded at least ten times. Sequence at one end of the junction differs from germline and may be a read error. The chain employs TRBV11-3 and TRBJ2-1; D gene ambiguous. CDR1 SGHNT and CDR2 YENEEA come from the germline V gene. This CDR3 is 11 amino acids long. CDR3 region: CASSLGSRQVF. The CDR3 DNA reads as TGTGCCAGCAGCTTAGGGAGCAGGCAAGTCTTC.

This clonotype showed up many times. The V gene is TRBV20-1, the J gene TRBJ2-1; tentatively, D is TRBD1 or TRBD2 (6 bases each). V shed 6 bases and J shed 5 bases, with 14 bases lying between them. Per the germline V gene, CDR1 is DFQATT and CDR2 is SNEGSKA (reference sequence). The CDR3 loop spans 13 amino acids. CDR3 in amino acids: CSAKGGINNEQFF. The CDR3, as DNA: TGCAGTGCAAAAGGGGGGATCAACAATGAGCAGTTCTTC.